The subject of this entry is one T cell receptor beta chain. The sample originates from a study of technical replicates of blood from several donors. The CDR3 is 12 residues long. CDR1 MNHEY and CDR2 SVGAGI come from the germline V gene. V lost 4 bases and J 3 bases, leaving 6 bases between the germline ends. The data were produced by immunoSEQ multiplex PCR, yet TCRdb's version contains in-frame clones alone and is incomplete. The data contain fewer than 90,000 clones, approximately 94% of them singletons. Sequenced sample: T cells isolated from PBMCs. The TCR sequence derives from a human donor in good health. This chain joins TRBV6-5 and TRBJ1-2, with D perhaps matching TRBD1 (5 bases). This CDR3 reads CASSWGDYGYTF. CDR3 nucleotide sequence: TGTGCCAGCAGTTGGGGCGACTATGGCTACACCTTC.